This T cell receptor beta chain came from a study of CD4 T cells in relation to SARS-CoV-2 and coronaviruses. TCRdb's table, derived via immunoSEQ multiplex PCR, lists solely in-frame clones and lacks some. Among roughly 21,000 clones listed, less than 80% were seen once. The unexposed donors gave CD4+ T cells in about 2011-2018, prior to COVID-19. The cells were cultured for around ten days before CD4+ T cells were isolated. Germline V gives CDR1 SGDLS, CDR2 YYNGEE. The CDR3 runs to 16 residues. With 4 bases clipped from V and 5 bases from J, the junction kept 13 bases outside the gene matches. Worth noting for this clone: Its specificity is not known.

General study points: In roughly 61% of donors, memory CD4+ clonotypes crossrecognized SARS-CoV-2 and at least one common cold coronavirus spike.

Sequenced input: CD4+ T cells from PBMCs, cultured in vitro. The clonotype comes from a human donor in good health. The chain employs TRBV9 and TRBJ2-7; TRBD2 matches 9 bases. CDR3 DNA: TGTGCCAGCAGCCCCGGCGGAGCGGGAGGTCTGCACGAGCAGTACTTC. Translation gives CASSPGGAGGLHEQYF.